The T cell receptor beta chain under discussion was sequenced for a study of T cells after yellow fever vaccination. TCRdb reprocessed the 5' RACE reads via MiXCR and lists one record per CDR3 protein. The repertoire consists of roughly 85,000 distinct CDR3 sequences, with roughly 13% occurring once and the leading ten covering around 25%. This clonotype was observed a few times. This CDR3 is 16 amino acids long. Trimming took 6 bases from V and 4 from J; bases not matched to a gene: 13. Germline CDR1 is MNHNS and CDR2 is SASEGT. This TCR was recovered from a man between 18 and 35 years old who received the YFV17D yellow fever vaccine. This chain uses TRBV6-1 with TRBJ1-2; 8 bases map to TRBD1. Specimen: CD8+ T cells not binding an NS4B(214-222) dextramer, sorted from PBMCs, collected about 21 days after the first yellow fever vaccination. The CDR3 reads CASSPRIRGHGYGYTF. The CDR3 DNA sequence: TGTGCCAGCAGCCCCAGAATCAGGGGGCACGGCTATGGCTACACCTTC.